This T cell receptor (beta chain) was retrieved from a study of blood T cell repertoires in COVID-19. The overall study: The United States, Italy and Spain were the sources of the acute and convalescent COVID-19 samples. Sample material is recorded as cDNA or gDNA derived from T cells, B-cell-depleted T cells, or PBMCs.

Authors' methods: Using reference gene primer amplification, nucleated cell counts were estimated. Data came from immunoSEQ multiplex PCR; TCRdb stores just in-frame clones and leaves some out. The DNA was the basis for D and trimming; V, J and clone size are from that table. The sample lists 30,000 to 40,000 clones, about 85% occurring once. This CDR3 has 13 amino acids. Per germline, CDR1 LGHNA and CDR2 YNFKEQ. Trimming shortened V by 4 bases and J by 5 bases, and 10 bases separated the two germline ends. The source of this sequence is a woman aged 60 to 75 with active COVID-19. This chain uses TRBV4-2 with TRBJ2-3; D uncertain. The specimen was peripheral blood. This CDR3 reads CASSREVRDTQYF. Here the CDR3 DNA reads TGTGCCAGCAGCCGCGAGGTTCGAGATACGCAGTATTTT.